The 30 T cell receptor beta chains listed next were all sequenced from one sample in a study of sequential checkpoint blockade in melanoma. Regarding treatment: randomized to nivolumab then ipilimumab (arm A) or the reverse (arm B). Measured with immunoSEQ multiplex PCR; TCRdb has only the in-frame clones, and not every one. The table includes under 3,500 clones, around 16% detected once. This material consisted of tumor tissue (inferred from file names), taken from a patient given nivolumab and ipilimumab in sequence. All receptors derive from a human donor with melanoma.

This clone was counted a few times. V usage is TRBV29-1 and J usage is TRBJ1-1; no reliable D call. Germline V gene lookup returns CDR1 SQVTM and CDR2 ANQGSEA. The CDR3 length is 13 residues. V was trimmed by 7 bases and J by 0 bases, leaving 12 bases between them. The CDR3 coding sequence is TGCAGCGCCCTTCAGAGCTTGAACACTGAAGCTTTCTTT. It translates to CSALQSLNTEAFF.

By share of the sample, this clone is medium-sized. The V call is TRBV11-3, the J call TRBJ2-3, with TRBD1 matching 10 bases. Germline V gene data show CDR1 as SGHNT and CDR2 as YENEEA. The CDR3 runs to 16 residues. The ends lost 3 bases at V and 4 bases at J; junction bases unmatched: 7. Here the CDR3 DNA reads TGTGCCAGCAGCTTGGTTGGGACAGGGGCTCCAGATACGCAGTATTTT. It specifies CASSLVGTGAPDTQYF. Full variable domain (outside the CDR3, taken from reference TRBV11-3 and TRBJ2-3): EAGVVQSPRYKIIEKKQPVAFWCNPISGHNTLYWYLQNLGQGPELLIRYENEEAVDDSQLPKDRFSAERLKGVDSTLKIQPAELGDSAVYLCASSLVGTGAPDTQYFGPGTRLTVL.

This chain uses TRBV4-1 with TRBJ1-4; tentative D call: TRBD1 (5 bases). Trimming removed 1 base at V and 7 bases at J, with 19 bases between. CDR1 MGHRA and CDR2 YSYEKL come from the germline V gene. This CDR3 region has 17 residues. This CDR3 reads CASSQGSAGPVGEKLFF. For the CDR3, the DNA is TGCGCCAGCAGCCAAGGGTCGGCGGGGCCGGTAGGTGAAAAACTGTTTTTT.

This clone was seen a few times. The V and J genes are TRBV6-8 and TRBJ1-6; 8 bases agree with TRBD1. Trimming at V came to 4 bases and at J to 8 bases, leaving 4 bases not matched to a gene. CDR1 and CDR2 (germline): MNHGY, SAAAGT. The CDR3 has 14 residues. CDR3 sequence reads: CASSSDRGYSPLHF. The CDR3 DNA reads as TGTGCCAGCAGTTCAGACAGGGGTTATTCACCCCTCCACTTT.

By frequency in the sample, this clone is medium-sized. The chain employs TRBV9 and TRBJ2-7, with D uncertain. Germline CDR1 SGDLS, CDR2 YYNGEE. The CDR3 totals 14 residues. V was cut by 2 bases and J by 0 bases, with 9 bases left in between. DNA for the CDR3: TGTGCCAGCAGCGTGGGTCCGACCTCCTACGAGCAGTACTTC. Its protein product is CASSVGPTSYEQYF.

J is TRBJ2-3 and V is TRBV19; D is uncertain. From germline, CDR1 is LNHDA and CDR2 SQIVND (reference sequence). Trimming shortened V by 7 bases and J by 0 bases, and 14 bases separated the two germline ends. The CDR3 runs to 15 residues. In DNA, the CDR3 is TGTGCCAGTACCCCTGGGTCCTCTAGCACAGATACGCAGTATTTT. This gives the protein CASTPGSSSTDTQYF.

This chain connects TRBV9 to TRBJ1-3, with a possible D match to TRBD1 (6 bases). CDR1 SGDLS and CDR2 YYNGEE come from the germline V gene. The CDR3 consists of 16 residues. The V and J ends lost 3 bases and 4 bases respectively, with 17 bases between them. The CDR3 DNA reads TGTGCCAGCAGCGCCCAAGTTTCTACAGGGGGAAACACCATATATTTT. Translating it yields CASSAQVSTGGNTIYF. Supplemented by reference TRBV9 and TRBJ1-3, the full variable domain reads DSGVTQTPKHLITATGQRVTLRCSPRSGDLSVYWYQQSLDQGLQFLIQYYNGEERAKGNILERFSAQQFPDLHSELNLSSLELGDSALYFCASSAQVSTGGNTIYFGEGSWLTVV.

This chain links TRBV5-1 with TRBJ1-2; 12 bases match TRBD1. Germline trimming cut 3 bases from V and 8 bases from J; bases unmatched to any gene: 14. Germline CDR1 reads SGHRS; CDR2 reads YFSETQ. The CDR3 length is 17 residues. This CDR3 is CASSSWGQGALKKGYTF. As DNA, the CDR3 is TGCGCCAGCAGCTCGTGGGGACAGGGGGCTCTGAAAAAGGGCTACACCTTC.

The chain combines TRBV28 with TRBJ2-2; D is perhaps TRBD2 (6 bases). V dropped 6 bases and J dropped 4 bases, with 15 bases sitting between them. The CDR3 extends over 15 amino acids. Germline assignment: CDR1 MDHEN and CDR2 SYDVKM. Here the CDR3 reads CASSRAGYGTGELFF. DNA of the CDR3: TGTGCCAGCAGCCGCGCGGGGTACGGCACCGGGGAGCTGTTTTTT.

This clone was seen only a few times. The chain joins TRBV28 to TRBJ1-4; 8 positions agree with TRBD1. The germline V gene encodes CDR1 MDHEN and CDR2 SYDVKM. J lost 5 bases, V lost 2 bases, and 10 bases had no gene match. The CDR3 is made up of 17 amino acids. The CDR3 nucleotides are TGTGCCAGCAGTTTAGTTGTTGGACAGGGAAGGAATGAAAAACTGTTTTTT. As protein: CASSLVVGQGRNEKLFF.

This chain uses TRBV19 with TRBJ2-7; 10 bases align to TRBD2. The V and J ends lost 3 bases and 2 bases, in that order; junction bases with no gene match: 13. This CDR3 has 18 amino acids. Germline values: CDR1 LNHDA, CDR2 SQIVND (reference sequence). The CDR3 DNA reads TGTGCCAGTAGTATCGTTGCGGGACTAGCGCAGGATCCCTACGAGCAGTACTTC. Translation gives CASSIVAGLAQDPYEQYF.

This clone has only a few counts. The V gene is TRBV9, the J gene TRBJ2-7; possibly TRBD1 for D (6 bases). The germline V gene has CDR1 SGDLS and CDR2 YYNGEE. The CDR3 loop spans 12 amino acids. Trimming cost V 7 bases and J 4 bases, with 12 bases left between them. CDR3 in DNA: TGTGCCAGCTTAGGGGGAGATTACGAGCAGTACTTC. Its translation: CASLGGDYEQYF.

This chain uses TRBV9 with TRBJ1-4, with a possible D match to TRBD1 (5 bases). The CDR3 length is 14 residues. Germline V gene lookup returns CDR1 SGDLS and CDR2 YYNGEE. The V and J ends lost 0 bases and 4 bases respectively, with 7 bases between them. The CDR3 DNA is TGTGCCAGCAGCGTAGGGGGGGTTAATGAAAAACTGTTTTTT. Protein sequence: CASSVGGVNEKLFF.

This clone is medium-sized. The chain combines TRBV28 with TRBJ2-7; D is possibly TRBD1 (6 bases). This CDR3 contains 16 residues. V gave up 5 bases and J gave up 0 bases, with 17 bases separating them. Germline assignment: CDR1 MDHEN and CDR2 SYDVKM. Here the CDR3 reads CASSPRQERPSYEQYF. For the CDR3, the DNA is TGTGCCAGCAGTCCGAGACAGGAGCGCCCCTCCTACGAGCAGTACTTC. The variable domain in full, completed from reference TRBV28 and TRBJ2-7, reads DVKVTQSSRYLVKRTGEKVFLECVQDMDHENMFWYRQDPGLGLRLIYFSYDVKMKEKGDIPEGYSVSREKKERFSLILESASTNQTSMYLCASSPRQERPSYEQYFGPGTRLTVT.

The rearrangement uses TRBV5-1 and TRBJ2-7, with TRBD2 as a possible D gene (7 bases). Trimming took 0 bases from V and 4 from J, leaving 11 bases between them. Germline lookup yields CDR1 SGHRS and CDR2 YFSETQ. The CDR3 contains 14 residues. The CDR3 is CASSLVGGQYEQYF. DNA of the CDR3: TGCGCCAGCAGCTTGGTGGGGGGGCAGTACGAGCAGTACTTC. Together with reference TRBV5-1 and TRBJ2-7, the CDR3 gives the full variable domain: KAGVTQTPRYLIKTRGQQVTLSCSPISGHRSVSWYQQTPGQGLQFLFEYFSETQRNKGNFPGRFSGRQFSNSRSEMNVSTLELGDSALYLCASSLVGGQYEQYFGPGTRLTVT.

This clone has only a few counts. The chain has TRBV28 and TRBJ2-7; D may be TRBD1 (6 bases). The V and J ends lost 8 bases and 3 bases respectively, with 20 bases between them. The CDR3 has 15 amino acids. CDR1 is MDHEN, CDR2 SYDVKM, per germline. The CDR3 nucleotides read TGTGCCAGCGGCGCGGCGGGTCCCAGGGGCTACGAGCAGTACTTC. Residues: CASGAAGPRGYEQYF.

This clone was recorded a few times. The rearrangement joins TRBV9 to TRBJ2-3, with D unclear. The CDR3 spans 14 residues. Trimming stripped 2 bases from V and 6 bases from J, with 13 bases between. Germline CDR1 is SGDLS and CDR2 is YYNGEE. The CDR3 sequence is CASSVRTQEDTQYF. The CDR3 DNA sequence: TGTGCCAGCAGCGTCCGCACTCAAGAGGATACGCAGTATTTT.

This chain uses TRBV10-3 with TRBJ2-1; TRBD1 aligns across 9 bases. V shed 2 bases, J shed 6 bases, and the junction held 5 bases outside the gene matches. The CDR3 covers 15 residues. Germline V lookup: CDR1 ENHRY, CDR2 SYGVKD. Here the CDR3 reads CAISEAGQGTNEQFF. CDR3 sequence (DNA): TGTGCCATCAGTGAGGCGGGACAGGGTACCAATGAGCAGTTCTTC.

There are many counts of this clone. V gene TRBV4-1 combines with J gene TRBJ1-1; D is unclear. The V end lost 0 bases, the J end lost 1 base, and 9 bases lay between the germline ends. The CDR3 is 15 amino acids. Per the germline V gene, CDR1 is MGHRA and CDR2 is YSYEKL. CDR3 loop: CASSQDPLPNTEAFF. CDR3 nucleotide sequence: TGCGCCAGCAGCCAAGATCCGTTGCCGAACACTGAAGCTTTCTTT.

The chain is built from TRBV5-1 and TRBJ2-2; no firm D call. The CDR3 loop spans 14 amino acids. CDR1 SGHRS and CDR2 YFSETQ come from the germline V gene. V lost 9 bases and J 4 bases, leaving 16 bases between the germline ends. This chain's CDR3 is CATALGLSTGELFF. The CDR3 DNA sequence: TGCGCCACAGCCTTAGGCTTATCCACCGGGGAGCTGTTTTTT.

The chain employs TRBV6-8 and TRBJ2-1, with 7 positions matching TRBD2. The V gene's germline CDR1 is MNHGY and CDR2 SAAAGT. CDR3 length: 14 residues. Losses at the gene ends were 8 bases for V and 4 bases for J; bases not matched to a gene: 8. This CDR3 is CASETTSNYNEQFF. CDR3 coding DNA: TGTGCCAGCGAAACGACTAGCAATTACAATGAGCAGTTCTTC.

This clone was seen only a few times. The chain recombines TRBV28 with TRBJ2-1; TRBD1 might be the D (6 bases). The length of the CDR3 is 17 residues. Per the germline V gene, CDR1 is MDHEN and CDR2 is SYDVKM. V lost 6 bases and J lost 1, with 19 bases in between. CDR3 protein: CASSSYRVLRSYNEQFF. The CDR3 DNA sequence: TGTGCCAGCAGCTCTTACAGGGTGTTGAGGTCCTACAATGAGCAGTTCTTC.

V gene TRBV6-8 combines with J gene TRBJ1-5, with D possibly being TRBD1 (5 bases). The V gene lost 6 bases and the J gene lost 4 bases, with 16 bases spanning the gap. There are 15 residues in the CDR3. CDR1 and CDR2 from the germline V gene are MNHGY and SAAAGT. CDR3 sequence reads: CASSHRDGRNQPQHF. CDR3 nucleotide sequence: TGTGCCAGCAGCCACCGGGACGGGCGAAATCAGCCCCAGCATTTT.

The chain couples TRBV18 to TRBJ1-3; no reliable D call. V was pared by 2 bases and J by 4 bases, with 9 bases between. CDR1 and CDR2 from the germline V gene are KGHSH and LQKENI. The CDR3 has 14 amino acids. This CDR3 reads CASSPAGAGNTIYF. The CDR3 DNA follows: TGTGCCAGCTCACCAGCAGGCGCCGGAAACACCATATATTTT.

This clone was detected a few times. This chain connects TRBV9 to TRBJ1-3, with D tentatively TRBD1 (5 bases). V was shortened by 4 bases and J by 1 base, with 12 bases between the two germline ends. Germline V gene data show CDR1 as SGDLS and CDR2 as YYNGEE. CDR3 length: 15 residues. CDR3 residues: CASSPLDTSGNTIYF. DNA for the CDR3: TGTGCCAGCAGCCCACTGGACACTTCTGGAAACACCATATATTTT.

In its sample, this clone was seen many times. The chain uses TRBV11-3 and TRBJ2-6; D is uncertain. Trimming left V 8 bases short and J 1 base short, with 9 bases between. CDR3 length: 14 residues. CDR1 and CDR2 (germline): SGHNT, YENEEA. The CDR3: CASQERSGANVLTF. CDR3 in DNA: TGTGCCAGCCAAGAGCGTTCTGGGGCCAACGTCCTGACTTTC.

This clone has more than one count but fewer than ten. The chain joins TRBV11-3 to TRBJ2-2; D gene unclear. The CDR3 sequence is 14 residues long. Trimming took off 2 bases at V and 4 bases at J, with 8 bases between the two ends. Germline values: CDR1 SGHNT, CDR2 YENEEA. Written as DNA, the CDR3 is TGTGCCAGCAGCTTATCCCAGAGCACCGGGGAGCTGTTTTTT. It is translated as CASSLSQSTGELFF.

This sequence joins TRBV11-3 and TRBJ1-5, with 9 bases fitting TRBD1. CDR1 and CDR2 from the germline V gene are SGHNT and YENEEA. V lost 2 bases to trimming and J lost 0 bases; unmatched junction nucleotides: 11. CDR3 size: 19 residues. The CDR3 spells CASSLRGTGRGASNQPQHF. The CDR3 region has the DNA TGTGCCAGCAGCTTAAGGGGGACAGGGAGGGGAGCTAGCAATCAGCCCCAGCATTTT.

The J gene is TRBJ2-2, the V gene TRBV4-1, with a tentative D call TRBD2 (6 bases). V shed 1 base and J shed 2 bases, with 14 bases lying between them. The CDR3 is 17 amino acids. Germline V gives CDR1 MGHRA, CDR2 YSYEKL. CDR3 sequence reads: CASSQVSAGTNTGELFF. The DNA of the CDR3 is TGCGCCAGCAGCCAAGTATCCGCCGGGACTAACACCGGGGAGCTGTTTTTT.

This clone was found many times. The V gene is TRBV11-3, the J gene TRBJ2-7; D not certain. Germline V gives CDR1 SGHNT, CDR2 YENEEA. V gave up 5 bases and J gave up 0 bases, with 20 bases separating them. There are 17 residues in the CDR3. CDR3 DNA sequence: TGTGCCAGCAGCCCCGGGTCCCCCCCACTCAGCTCCTACGAGCAGTACTTC. This codes for CASSPGSPPLSSYEQYF.